This T cell receptor (beta chain) was obtained from a study of tumor-infiltrating lymphocytes in primary liver carcinoma. Synthesis of TCR beta cDNA was carried out from 500 ng total RNA with a constant-region primer. ARM-PCR was slightly modified, and three nested multiplex PCR rounds with it gave rise to the TCR beta libraries. The first two PCR rounds, roughly 9 cycles each, used TRBV1-TRBV30 forward primers and a C-beta reverse primer. TCRdb re-derived calls from the multiplex PCR reads in MiXCR, one entry per CDR3 protein. This table holds 80,000 or so distinct CDR3 sequences, 60% to 80% found once. Co-extraction of both nucleic acids (RNA and DNA) used roughly 18-32 mg of unsorted bulk tissue. V shed 5 bases, J shed 8 bases, and the junction held 14 bases outside the gene matches. The CDR3 has 15 residues.

This sequence joins TRBV12-3 or TRBV12-4 and TRBJ1-1, with 7 positions matching TRBD1. The origin of this receptor is an older woman with primary liver carcinoma and hepatitis B virus infection. The source material was liver tumor tissue from sampling region 4. Subset specified: tumor region T4, right-lateral pole. The CDR3 region has the DNA TGTGCCAGCAGTCTACAATGGGACAGAATCACAGAAGCTTTCTTT. It codes for CASSLQWDRITEAFF.